This T cell receptor beta chain was documented in a study of OX40 agonist ivuxolimab in advanced cancers. For the study at large: Participants averaged about 60 years of age (range about 23 to 90) and were under 90% male. Overall study results and limits: Expanded clones tended on average to be more numerous among CD8+ T cells than CD4+. Among expanded peripheral T cells, antigen specificity went undetermined. At 0.1 to 3.0 mg/kg and by week 6, clonal expansion occurred in CD4+ and CD8+ blood T cells.

A word on this clone: Antigen: not known.

Produced via immunoSEQ multiplex PCR; TCRdb's table is partial and in-frame only. The sample holds about 77,000 clones; roughly 91% are singletons and the top ten take 6.2%. The V end was cut by 4 bases, the J end by 1 base, with 8 bases between. CDR1 is SGDLS and CDR2 is YYNGEE in the germline V gene. This CDR3 spans 13 amino acids. V gene TRBV9 combines with J gene TRBJ1-1; tentative D call: TRBD1 (5 bases). This TCR derives from an adult with an advanced solid tumor such as melanoma, head and neck, liver or kidney cancer. The sample consisted of CD4+ or CD8+ T cells sorted from blood, taken in a trial of the OX40 agonist ivuxolimab. CDR3 residues: CASSPTGNTEAFF. The CDR3 nucleotides are TGTGCCAGCAGCCCCACAGGGAACACTGAAGCTTTCTTT. The variable domain in full, completed from reference TRBV9 and TRBJ1-1, reads DSGVTQTPKHLITATGQRVTLRCSPRSGDLSVYWYQQSLDQGLQFLIQYYNGEERAKGNILERFSAQQFPDLHSELNLSSLELGDSALYFCASSPTGNTEAFFGQGTRLTVV.